This T cell receptor beta chain was recorded in a study of T cells after yellow fever vaccination. Across the study: SMART-Seq v4 Ultra Low Input served to prepare low-cell-number fractions.

Whole-study results and caveats: Some clonotypes were seen in both the CD4 and the CD8 compartments. These made up a small share and likely arose from convergent recombination.

The ends were cut back, 3 bases at V and 0 bases at J, with 17 bases in the middle. The CDR3 covers 18 residues. Germline V gene sequence: CDR1 MDHEN, CDR2 SYDVKM. By 5'RACE template switching, TCR cDNA was produced, with a universal primer site and UMIs added in the process. MiXCR was run by TCRdb on the 5' RACE reads, yielding one entry per CDR3 protein. The sample consists of around 88,000 distinct CDR3 sequences, 13% of them appearing once. This clonotype was found a few times. J is TRBJ2-2 and V is TRBV28; tentative D call: TRBD1 (6 bases). The specimen comprised CD8+ T cells not binding an NS4B(214-222) dextramer, sorted from PBMCs, sampled roughly 20 days after the first yellow fever vaccination. The receptor was derived from a man aged 18 to 29 who received the YFV17D yellow fever vaccine. The CDR3, as DNA: TGTGCCAGCAGTTTCCCGACAGACAGGAGGTCGAACACCGGGGAGCTGTTTTTT. It yields the protein CASSFPTDRRSNTGELFF.